Listed here is a single TCR beta chain. Antigen specificity is unknown. Sample time point: week 23, last vaccination. Each dose delivered 300 ug of mutant IDH1 20-mer peptide subcutaneously with imiquimod. These data are taken from a study of a mutant IDH1 vaccine in newly diagnosed glioma. Clones were read by immunoSEQ multiplex PCR, and TCRdb kept only the in-frame ones, dropping some. The sample has 77,000 or so clones, 75% to 90% seen once; the top ten hold 0.75% to 0.95%. This CDR3 has 15 amino acids. The V segment lost 0 bases and the J segment 6 bases; nucleotides outside the gene matches: 4. The V gene's germline CDR1 is MNHEY and CDR2 SVGAGI.

The specimen comprised PBMCs, sampled from a glioma patient whose treatment included an IDH1 peptide vaccine. The receptor was isolated from a woman between 45 and 65 years old with glioma. The V gene is TRBV6-5, the J gene TRBJ2-1; 8 nucleotides agree with TRBD2. CDR3: CASSYSGSGVNEQFF. For the CDR3, the DNA is TGTGCCAGCAGTTACTCGGGTAGCGGGGTCAATGAGCAGTTCTTC.